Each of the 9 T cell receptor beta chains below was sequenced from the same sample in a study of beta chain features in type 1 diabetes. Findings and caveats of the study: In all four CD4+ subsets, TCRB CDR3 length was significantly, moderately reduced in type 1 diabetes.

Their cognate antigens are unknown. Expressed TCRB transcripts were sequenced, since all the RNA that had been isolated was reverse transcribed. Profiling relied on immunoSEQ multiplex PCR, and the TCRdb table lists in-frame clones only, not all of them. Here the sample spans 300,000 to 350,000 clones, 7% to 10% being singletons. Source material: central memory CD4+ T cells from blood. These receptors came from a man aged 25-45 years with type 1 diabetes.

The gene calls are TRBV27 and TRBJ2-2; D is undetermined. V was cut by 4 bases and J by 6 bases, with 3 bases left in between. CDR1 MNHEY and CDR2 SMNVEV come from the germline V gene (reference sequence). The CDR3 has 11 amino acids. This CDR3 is CASSSSGELFF. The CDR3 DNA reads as TGTGCCAGCAGTTCCTCCGGGGAGCTGTTTTTT.

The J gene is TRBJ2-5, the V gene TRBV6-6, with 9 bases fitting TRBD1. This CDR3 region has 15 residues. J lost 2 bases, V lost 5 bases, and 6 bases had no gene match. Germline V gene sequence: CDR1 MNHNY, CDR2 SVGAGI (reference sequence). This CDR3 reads CASSRPGQGQETQYF. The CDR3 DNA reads TGTGCCAGCAGTCGTCCCGGACAGGGGCAAGAGACCCAGTACTTC.

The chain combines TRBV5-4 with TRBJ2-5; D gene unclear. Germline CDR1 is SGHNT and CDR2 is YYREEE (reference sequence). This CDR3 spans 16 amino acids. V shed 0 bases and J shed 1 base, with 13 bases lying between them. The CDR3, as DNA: TGTGCCAGCAGCTTGGGCGGCCACCTCCCCCAAGAGACCCAGTACTTC. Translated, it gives CASSLGGHLPQETQYF.

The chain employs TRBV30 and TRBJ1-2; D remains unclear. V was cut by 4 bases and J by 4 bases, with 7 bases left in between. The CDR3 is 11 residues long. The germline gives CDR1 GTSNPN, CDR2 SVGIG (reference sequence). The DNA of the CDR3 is TGTGCCTGGAAGGTAACCTATGGCTACACCTTC. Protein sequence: CAWKVTYGYTF.

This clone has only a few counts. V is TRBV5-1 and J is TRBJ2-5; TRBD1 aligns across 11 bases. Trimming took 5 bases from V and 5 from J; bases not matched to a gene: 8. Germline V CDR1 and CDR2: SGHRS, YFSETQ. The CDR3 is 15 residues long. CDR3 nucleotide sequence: TGCGCCAGCAGTTCCCGGACAGGGGGCGTGGAGACCCAGTACTTC. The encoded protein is CASSSRTGGVETQYF.

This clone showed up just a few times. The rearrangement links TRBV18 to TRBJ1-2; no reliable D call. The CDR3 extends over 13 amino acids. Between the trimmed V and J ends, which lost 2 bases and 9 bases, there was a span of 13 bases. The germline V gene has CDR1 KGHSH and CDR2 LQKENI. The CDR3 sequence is CASSPTVSPSYTF. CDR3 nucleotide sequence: TGTGCCAGCTCACCAACGGTGTCTCCTAGCTACACCTTC. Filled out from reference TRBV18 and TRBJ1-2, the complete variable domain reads NAGVMQNPRHLVRRRGQEARLRCSPMKGHSHVYWYRQLPEEGLKFMVYLQKENIIDESGMPKERFSAEFPKEGPSILRIQQVVRGDSAAYFCASSPTVSPSYTFGSGTRLTVV.

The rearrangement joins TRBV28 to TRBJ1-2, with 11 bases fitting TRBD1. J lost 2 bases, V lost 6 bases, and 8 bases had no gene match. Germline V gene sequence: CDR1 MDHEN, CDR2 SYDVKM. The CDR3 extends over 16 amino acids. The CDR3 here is CASSTTRTGGNYGYTF. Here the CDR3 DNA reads TGTGCCAGCAGCACGACCCGGACAGGGGGCAACTATGGCTACACCTTC.

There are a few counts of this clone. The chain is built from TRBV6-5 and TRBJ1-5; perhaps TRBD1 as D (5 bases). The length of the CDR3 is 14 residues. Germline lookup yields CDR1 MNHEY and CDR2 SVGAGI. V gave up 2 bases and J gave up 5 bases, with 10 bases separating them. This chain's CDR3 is CASSYGADYQPQHF. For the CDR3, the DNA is TGTGCCAGCAGTTACGGGGCAGACTATCAGCCCCAGCATTTT.

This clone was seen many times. The chain's CDR3 is CASSAPFTDRQYF. The CDR3, as DNA: TGTGCCAGCAGCGCCCCTTTTACCGATAGGCAGTACTTC. The genes are TRBV7-9 and TRBJ2-7; D is unclear. V lost 5 bases and J lost 9, with 17 bases in between. The CDR3 has 13 amino acids. Germline loops: CDR1 SEHNR, CDR2 FQNEAQ (reference sequence).